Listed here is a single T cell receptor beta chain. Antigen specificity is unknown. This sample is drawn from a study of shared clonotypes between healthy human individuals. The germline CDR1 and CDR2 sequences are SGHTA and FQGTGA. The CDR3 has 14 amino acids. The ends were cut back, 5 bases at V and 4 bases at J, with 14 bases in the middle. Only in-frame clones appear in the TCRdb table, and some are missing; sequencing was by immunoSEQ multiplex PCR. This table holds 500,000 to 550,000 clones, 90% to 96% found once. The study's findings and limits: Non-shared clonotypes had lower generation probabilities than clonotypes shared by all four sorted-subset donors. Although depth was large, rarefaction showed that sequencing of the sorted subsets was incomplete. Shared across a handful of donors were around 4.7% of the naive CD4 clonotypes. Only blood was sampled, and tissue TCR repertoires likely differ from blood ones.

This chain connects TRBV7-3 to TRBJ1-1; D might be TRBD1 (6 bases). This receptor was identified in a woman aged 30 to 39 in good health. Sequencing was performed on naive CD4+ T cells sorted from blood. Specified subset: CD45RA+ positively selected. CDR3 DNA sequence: TGTGCCAGCAGCCAACAGGGTATTGGCACTGAAGCTTTCTTT. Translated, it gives CASSQQGIGTEAFF.